This T cell receptor beta chain was sequenced in a study of T-cell memory formation after mild COVID-19. Study as a whole: Most TCR clusters belonged to a single donor.

5'RACE with constant-segment primers built TCRalpha and TCRbeta cDNA libraries with UMIs. TCRdb re-analysed the 5' RACE reads in MiXCR, keeping a single row per CDR3 protein. The table shows roughly 130,000 distinct CDR3 sequences, with about 16% occurring only once. Study-wide results and caveats: Pre-infection memory already had some responding clones, implying cross-reactive memory joined. Unconfirmed was the SARS-CoV-2 specificity of second-wave clones that peaked on day 37.

Comment on this clonotype: The antigen is unknown.

This CDR3 comprises 15 residues. V was clipped by 1 base and J by 5 bases, with 13 bases between them. The germline V gene encodes CDR1 SGHTA and CDR2 FQGNSA. The chain couples TRBV7-2 to TRBJ2-3; maybe TRBD1 (5 bases). Sequences were obtained from PBMCs or a T cell subset sorted from them (not recorded which). This TCR derives from an adult woman who had mild COVID-19 (a few samples of this study predate the infection). Cell type and time point are not known. The CDR3 DNA is TGTGCCAGCAGCTTAGTCGGCAGGGTTGGAGATACGCAGTATTTT. Its translation: CASSLVGRVGDTQYF.